This T cell receptor (beta chain) was captured by sequencing in a study of blood T cell repertoires in COVID-19. Turning to the study itself: Some COVID-19 samples were acute and others convalescent; all came from the United States, Italy and Spain.

This clone has only a few counts. Sequencing was performed with immunoSEQ multiplex PCR; in TCRdb, only in-frame clones are kept and a portion is missing. In the table there are 120,000 to 150,000 clones, about 86% of which are singletons. Looked up from germline, CDR1 is SEHNR and CDR2 is FQNEAQ (reference sequence). The CDR3 is 16 amino acids. After removal of 1 base from V and 5 bases from J, the junction contained 7 bases not matched to a gene. Sequencing was performed on peripheral blood. This TCR derives from a woman aged 50 to 65 with active or convalescent COVID-19. The genes are TRBV7-9 and TRBJ2-2, with TRBD2 matching over 7 bases. The CDR3 sequence is CASSLDGGSGTGELFF. The CDR3 DNA reads TGTGCCAGCAGCTTAGACGGCGGGAGTGGTACCGGGGAGCTGTTTTTT.